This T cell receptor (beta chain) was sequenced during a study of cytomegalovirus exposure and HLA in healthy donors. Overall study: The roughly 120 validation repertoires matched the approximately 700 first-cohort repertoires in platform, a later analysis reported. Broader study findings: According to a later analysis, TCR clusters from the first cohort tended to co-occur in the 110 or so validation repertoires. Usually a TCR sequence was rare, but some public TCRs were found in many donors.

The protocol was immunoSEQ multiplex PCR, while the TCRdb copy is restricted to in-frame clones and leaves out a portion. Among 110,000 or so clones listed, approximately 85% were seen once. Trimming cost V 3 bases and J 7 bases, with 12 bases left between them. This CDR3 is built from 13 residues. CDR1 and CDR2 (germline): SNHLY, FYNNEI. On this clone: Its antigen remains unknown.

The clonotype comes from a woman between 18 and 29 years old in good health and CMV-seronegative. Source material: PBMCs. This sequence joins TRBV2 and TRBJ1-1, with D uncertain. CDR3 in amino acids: CASSETLSREAFF. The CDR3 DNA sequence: TGTGCCAGCAGTGAGACTCTATCCCGTGAAGCTTTCTTT.